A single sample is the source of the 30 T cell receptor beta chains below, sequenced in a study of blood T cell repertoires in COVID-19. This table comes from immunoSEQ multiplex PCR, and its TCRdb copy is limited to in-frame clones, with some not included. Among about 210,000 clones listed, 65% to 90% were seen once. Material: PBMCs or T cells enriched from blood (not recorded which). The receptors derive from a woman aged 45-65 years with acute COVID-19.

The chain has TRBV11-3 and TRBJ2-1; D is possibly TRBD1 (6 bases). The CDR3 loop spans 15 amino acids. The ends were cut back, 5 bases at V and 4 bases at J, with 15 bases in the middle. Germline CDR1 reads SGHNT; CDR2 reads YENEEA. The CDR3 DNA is TGTGCCAGCAGCAGCCGGGACAATGCATACAATGAGCAGTTCTTC. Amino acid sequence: CASSSRDNAYNEQFF. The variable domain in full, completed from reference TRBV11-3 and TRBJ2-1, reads EAGVVQSPRYKIIEKKQPVAFWCNPISGHNTLYWYLQNLGQGPELLIRYENEEAVDDSQLPKDRFSAERLKGVDSTLKIQPAELGDSAVYLCASSSRDNAYNEQFFGPGTRLTVL.

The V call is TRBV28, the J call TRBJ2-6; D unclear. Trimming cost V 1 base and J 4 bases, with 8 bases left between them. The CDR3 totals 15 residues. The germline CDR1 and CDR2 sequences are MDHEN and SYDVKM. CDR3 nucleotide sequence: TGTGCCAGCAGTTTATTCAGTTCCGGGGCCAACGTCCTGACTTTC. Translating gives CASSLFSSGANVLTF.

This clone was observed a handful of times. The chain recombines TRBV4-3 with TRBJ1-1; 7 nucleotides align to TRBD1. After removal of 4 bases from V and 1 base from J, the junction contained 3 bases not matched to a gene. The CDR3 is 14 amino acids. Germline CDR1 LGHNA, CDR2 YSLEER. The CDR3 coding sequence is TGCGCCAGCAGCCGGAGGACAGGGAACACTGAAGCTTTCTTT. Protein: CASSRRTGNTEAFF.

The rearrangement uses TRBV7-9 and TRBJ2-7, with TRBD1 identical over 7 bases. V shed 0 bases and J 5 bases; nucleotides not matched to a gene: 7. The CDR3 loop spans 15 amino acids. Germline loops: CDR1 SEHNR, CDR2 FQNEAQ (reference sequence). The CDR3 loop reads CASSLAGTVTHEQYF. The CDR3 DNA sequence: TGTGCCAGCAGCTTAGCGGGGACAGTTACCCACGAGCAGTACTTC.

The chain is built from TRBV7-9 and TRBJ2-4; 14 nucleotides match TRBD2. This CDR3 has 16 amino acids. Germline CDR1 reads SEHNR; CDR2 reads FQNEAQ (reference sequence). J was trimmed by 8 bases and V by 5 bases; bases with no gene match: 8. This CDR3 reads CASSKGTSGGQDIQYF. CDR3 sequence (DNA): TGTGCCAGCAGCAAGGGGACTAGCGGGGGTCAGGACATTCAGTACTTC. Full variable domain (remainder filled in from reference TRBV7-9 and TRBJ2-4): DTGVSQNPRHKITKRGQNVTFRCDPISEHNRLYWYRQTLGQGPEFLTYFQNEAQLEKSRLLSDRFSAERPKGSFSTLEIQRTEQGDSAMYLCASSKGTSGGQDIQYFGAGTRLSVL.

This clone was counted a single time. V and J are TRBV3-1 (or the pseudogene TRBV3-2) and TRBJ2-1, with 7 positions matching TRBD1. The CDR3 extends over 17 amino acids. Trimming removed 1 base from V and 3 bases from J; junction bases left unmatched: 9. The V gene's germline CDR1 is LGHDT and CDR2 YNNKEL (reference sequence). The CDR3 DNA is TGTGCCAGCAGCCAAGCCGGGACAGACACCGGCTACAATGAGCAGTTCTTC. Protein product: CASSQAGTDTGYNEQFF.

DNA for the CDR3: TGTGCCTGGGAGGGACTAGCTGGGGCAGATACGCAGTATTTT. This codes for CAWEGLAGADTQYF. The chain joins TRBV30 to TRBJ2-3; 9 positions agree with TRBD2. This CDR3 comprises 14 residues. The V gene's germline CDR1 is GTSNPN and CDR2 SVGIG (reference sequence). V dropped 5 bases and J dropped 4; count of bases not matched to a gene: 7. Full variable domain (missing parts from reference TRBV30 and TRBJ2-3): SQTIHQWPATLVQPVGSPLSLECTVEGTSNPNLYWYRQAAGRGLQLLFYSVGIGQISSEVPQNLSASRPQDRQFILSSKKLLLSDSGFYLCAWEGLAGADTQYFGPGTRLTVL.

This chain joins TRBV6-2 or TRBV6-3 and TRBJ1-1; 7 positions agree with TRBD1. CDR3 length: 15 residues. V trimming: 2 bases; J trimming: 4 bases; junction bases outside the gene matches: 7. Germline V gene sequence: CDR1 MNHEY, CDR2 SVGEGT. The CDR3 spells CASSYAHRGGTEAFF. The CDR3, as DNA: TGTGCCAGCAGTTACGCCCACAGGGGAGGCACTGAAGCTTTCTTT.

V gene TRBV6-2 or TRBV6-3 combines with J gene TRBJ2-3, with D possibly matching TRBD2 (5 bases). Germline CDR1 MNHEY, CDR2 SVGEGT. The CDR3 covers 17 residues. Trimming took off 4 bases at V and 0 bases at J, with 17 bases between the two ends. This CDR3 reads CASSSQSWTSSTDTQYF. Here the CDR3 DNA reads TGTGCCAGCAGTTCCCAATCGTGGACTTCTAGCACAGATACGCAGTATTTT.

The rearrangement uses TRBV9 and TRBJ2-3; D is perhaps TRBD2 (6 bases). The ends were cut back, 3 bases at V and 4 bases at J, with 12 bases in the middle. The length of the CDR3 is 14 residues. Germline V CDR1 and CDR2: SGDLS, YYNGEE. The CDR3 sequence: CASSGASAPDTQYF. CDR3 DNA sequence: TGTGCCAGCAGCGGAGCTAGCGCCCCAGATACGCAGTATTTT.

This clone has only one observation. The CDR3 spells CASSGRTSGTDTQYF. CDR3 coding DNA: TGTGCCAGCAGTGGAAGGACTAGCGGAACAGATACGCAGTATTTT. The V call is TRBV25-1, the J call TRBJ2-3, with TRBD2 identical over 10 bases. This CDR3 spans 15 amino acids. V gave up 4 bases and J gave up 3 bases; unmatched junction bases: 4. The germline V gene encodes CDR1 MGHDK and CDR2 SYGVNS.

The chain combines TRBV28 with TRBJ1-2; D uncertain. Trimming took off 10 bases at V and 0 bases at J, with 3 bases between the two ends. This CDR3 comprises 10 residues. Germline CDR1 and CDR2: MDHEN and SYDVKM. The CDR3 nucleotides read TGTGCCACCGCTAACTATGGCTACACCTTC. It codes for CATANYGYTF.

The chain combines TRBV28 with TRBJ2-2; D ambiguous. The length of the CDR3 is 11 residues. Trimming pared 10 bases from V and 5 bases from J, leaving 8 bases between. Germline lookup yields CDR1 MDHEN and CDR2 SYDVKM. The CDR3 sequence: CATTLTGELFF. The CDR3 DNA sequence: TGTGCCACCACTCTGACCGGGGAGCTGTTTTTT.

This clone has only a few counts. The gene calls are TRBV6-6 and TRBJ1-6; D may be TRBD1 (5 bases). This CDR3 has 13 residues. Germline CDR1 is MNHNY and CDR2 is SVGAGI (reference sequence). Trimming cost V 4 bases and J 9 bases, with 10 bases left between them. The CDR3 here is CASSFSQGSPLHF. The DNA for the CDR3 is TGTGCCAGCAGTTTCTCTCAGGGTTCACCCCTCCACTTT.

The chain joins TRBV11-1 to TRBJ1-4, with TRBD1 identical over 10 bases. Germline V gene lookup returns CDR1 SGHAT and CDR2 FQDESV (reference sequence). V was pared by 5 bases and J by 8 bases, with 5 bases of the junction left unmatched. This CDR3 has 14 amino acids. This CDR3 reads CASSAGQGTEKLFF. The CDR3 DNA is TGTGCCAGCAGCGCGGGACAGGGGACGGAAAAACTGTTTTTT.

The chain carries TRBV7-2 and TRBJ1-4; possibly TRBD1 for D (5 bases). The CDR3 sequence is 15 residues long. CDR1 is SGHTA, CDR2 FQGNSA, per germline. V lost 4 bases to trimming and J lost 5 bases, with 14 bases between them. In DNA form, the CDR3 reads TGTGCCAGCAGCTCGGGGGGGATGACAAATGAAAAACTGTTTTTT. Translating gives CASSSGGMTNEKLFF.

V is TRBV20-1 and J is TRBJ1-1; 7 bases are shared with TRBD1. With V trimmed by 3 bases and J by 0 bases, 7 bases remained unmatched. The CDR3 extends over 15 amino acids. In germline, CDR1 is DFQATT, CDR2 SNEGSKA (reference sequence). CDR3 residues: CSASSNRGMNTEAFF. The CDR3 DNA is TGCAGTGCTAGTTCAAACAGGGGCATGAACACTGAAGCTTTCTTT.

The CDR3 coding sequence is TGTGCCAGCAGCTCGGGGACTAGCGGGTTATGGGAGACCCAGTACTTC. Its protein is CASSSGTSGLWETQYF. The chain recombines TRBV7-3 with TRBJ2-5, with 12 positions matching TRBD2. With 4 bases clipped from V and 5 bases from J, the junction kept 8 bases outside the gene matches. The germline V gene encodes CDR1 SGHTA and CDR2 FQGTGA. This CDR3 is built from 16 residues.

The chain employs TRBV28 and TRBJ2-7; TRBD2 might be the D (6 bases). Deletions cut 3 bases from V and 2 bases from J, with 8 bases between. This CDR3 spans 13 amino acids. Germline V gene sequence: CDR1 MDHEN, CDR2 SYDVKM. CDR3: CASSFGGPYEQYF. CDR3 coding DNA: TGTGCCAGCAGTTTCGGGGGACCCTACGAGCAGTACTTC.

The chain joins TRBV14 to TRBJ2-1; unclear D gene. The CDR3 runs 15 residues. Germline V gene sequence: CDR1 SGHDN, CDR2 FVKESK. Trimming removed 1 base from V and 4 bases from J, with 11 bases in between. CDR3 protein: CASSQVGGSYNEQFF. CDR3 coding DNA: TGTGCCAGCAGCCAAGTTGGCGGATCATACAATGAGCAGTTCTTC.

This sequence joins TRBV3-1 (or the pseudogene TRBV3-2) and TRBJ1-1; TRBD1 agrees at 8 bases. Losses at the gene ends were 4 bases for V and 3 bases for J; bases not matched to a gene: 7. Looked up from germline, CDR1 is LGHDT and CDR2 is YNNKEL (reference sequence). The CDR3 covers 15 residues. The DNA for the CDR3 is TGTGCCAGCAGCCCTCGGACAGGGACGTACACTGAAGCTTTCTTT. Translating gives CASSPRTGTYTEAFF.

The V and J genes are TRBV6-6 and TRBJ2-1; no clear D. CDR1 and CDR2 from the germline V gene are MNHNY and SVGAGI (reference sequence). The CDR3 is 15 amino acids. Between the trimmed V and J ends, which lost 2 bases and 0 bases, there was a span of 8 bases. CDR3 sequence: CASSYVGSSYNEQFF. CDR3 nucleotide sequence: TGTGCCAGCAGTTACGTCGGTAGCTCCTACAATGAGCAGTTCTTC.

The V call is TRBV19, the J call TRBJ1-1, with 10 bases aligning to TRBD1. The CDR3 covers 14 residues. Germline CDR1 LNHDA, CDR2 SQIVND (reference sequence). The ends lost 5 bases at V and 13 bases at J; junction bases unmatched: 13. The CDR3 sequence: CASSQSRDRGGGFF. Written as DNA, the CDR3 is TGTGCCAGTAGTCAGTCCCGGGACAGGGGTGGTGGTTTCTTT.

The CDR3 DNA sequence: TGTGCCAGCAGCTTAGTTCGGGGGACGAATGAAAAACTGTTTTTT. Its protein product is CASSLVRGTNEKLFF. The chain recombines TRBV11-2 with TRBJ1-4; a weak D match, TRBD1 (5 bases). Germline V CDR1 and CDR2: SGHAT, FQNNGV. The CDR3 sequence is 15 residues long. V was cut by 1 base and J by 5 bases, with 11 bases left in between.

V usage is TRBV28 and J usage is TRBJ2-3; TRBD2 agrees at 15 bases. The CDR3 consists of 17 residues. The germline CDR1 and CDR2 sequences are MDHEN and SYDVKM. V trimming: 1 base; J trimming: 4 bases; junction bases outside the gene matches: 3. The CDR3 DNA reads TGTGCCAGCAGTTTATTCGGACTAGCGGGGGGGCCAGATACGCAGTATTTT. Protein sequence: CASSLFGLAGGPDTQYF. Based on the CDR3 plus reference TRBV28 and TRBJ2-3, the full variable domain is DVKVTQSSRYLVKRTGEKVFLECVQDMDHENMFWYRQDPGLGLRLIYFSYDVKMKEKGDIPEGYSVSREKKERFSLILESASTNQTSMYLCASSLFGLAGGPDTQYFGPGTRLTVL.

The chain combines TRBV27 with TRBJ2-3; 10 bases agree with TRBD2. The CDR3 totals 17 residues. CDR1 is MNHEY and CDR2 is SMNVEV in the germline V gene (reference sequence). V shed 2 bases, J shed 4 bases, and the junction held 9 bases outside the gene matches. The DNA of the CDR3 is TGTGCCAGCAGTTTAAATCGGCTAGCGGGAGTCCCAGATACGCAGTATTTT. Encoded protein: CASSLNRLAGVPDTQYF.

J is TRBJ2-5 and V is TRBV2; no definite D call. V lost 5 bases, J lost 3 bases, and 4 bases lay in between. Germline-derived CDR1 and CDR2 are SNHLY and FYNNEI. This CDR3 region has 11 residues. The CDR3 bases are TGTGCCAGCAGTCCAAAAGAGACCCAGTACTTC. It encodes CASSPKETQYF.

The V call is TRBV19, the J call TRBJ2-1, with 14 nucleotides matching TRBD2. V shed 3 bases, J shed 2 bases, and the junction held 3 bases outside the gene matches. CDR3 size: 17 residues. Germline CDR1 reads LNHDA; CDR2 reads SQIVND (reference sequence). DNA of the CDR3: TGTGCCAGTAGTATGACTAGCGGGGGGGCCGCCTACAATGAGCAGTTCTTC. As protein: CASSMTSGGAAYNEQFF.

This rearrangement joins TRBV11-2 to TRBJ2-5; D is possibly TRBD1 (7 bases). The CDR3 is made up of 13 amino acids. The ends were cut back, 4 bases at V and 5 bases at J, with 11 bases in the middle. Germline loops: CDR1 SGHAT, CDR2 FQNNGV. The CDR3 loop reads CASSSQGRETQYF. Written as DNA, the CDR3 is TGTGCCAGCAGCTCACAGGGGAGGGAGACCCAGTACTTC.

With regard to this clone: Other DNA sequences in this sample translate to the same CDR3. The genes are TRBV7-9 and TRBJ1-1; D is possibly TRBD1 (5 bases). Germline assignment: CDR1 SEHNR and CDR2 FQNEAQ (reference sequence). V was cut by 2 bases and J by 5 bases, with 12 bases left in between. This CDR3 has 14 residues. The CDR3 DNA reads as TGTGCCAGCAGCTTAACGGGGGTCGGGACTGAAGCTTTCTTT. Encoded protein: CASSLTGVGTEAFF.